The clone carrying this T cell receptor (beta chain) was seen a single time. This record belongs to a study of blood T cell repertoires in COVID-19. Whole-study context: Acute-phase and convalescent COVID-19 samples originated in the United States, Italy and Spain. Sources were T cells, B-cell-depleted T cells, or PBMCs; the material itself was cDNA or gDNA.

The CDR3 totals 18 residues. V shed 3 bases and J 5 bases; nucleotides not matched to a gene: 14. Germline V lookup: CDR1 SGHDT, CDR2 YYEEEE. As processed by the authors: Amplifying reference gene primers gave estimates of nucleated cell counts. This table comes from immunoSEQ multiplex PCR, and its TCRdb copy is limited to in-frame clones, with some not included. That table furnishes V, J and clone size, whereas the DNA furnished D and trimming. The sample lists over 40,000 clones; roughly 88% were seen once. Sequenced material: peripheral blood. The rearrangement joins TRBV5-6 to TRBJ2-2; TRBD1 agrees at 9 bases. This TCR was sampled from a human donor in a cohort sampled during active COVID-19. DNA of the CDR3: TGTGCCAGCAGCTCCAAACACAGGGGGCCGATCGGGACCGGGGAGCTGTTTTTT. Amino acids: CASSSKHRGPIGTGELFF.